Listed here are 23 T cell receptor beta chains from one sample, sequenced in a study of beta chain features in type 1 diabetes. Study-level results: Within each of all four CD4+ subsets, Type 1 diabetes patients had TCRB CDR3s that were moderately but significantly shorter.

The whole isolated RNA underwent reverse transcription, so sequencing captured expressed TCRB transcripts. Using immunoSEQ multiplex PCR, the repertoire was profiled, and TCRdb retains in-frame clones only, with some absent. The data contain 400,000 or so clones, about 10% of them singletons. Their antigen targets remain unknown. The sequenced material came from central memory CD4+ T cells from blood. These receptors all come from a man aged 30 to 45 with type 1 diabetes.

This sequence joins TRBV11-2 and TRBJ1-1; 8 bases are a match to TRBD1. The CDR3 totals 14 residues. The junction had 8 bases not matched to a gene; V was cut back by 5 bases and J by 6 bases. Germline CDR1 reads SGHAT; CDR2 reads FQNNGV. For the CDR3, the DNA is TGTGCCAGCAGCGCGGGACAGGCGAGGCCTGAAGCTTTCTTT. Translating it yields CASSAGQARPEAFF.

This chain connects TRBV12-2 to TRBJ1-3. TRBV12-2 is classified as a pseudogene. The CDR3 is 16 amino acids. CDR3 bases: TGTGCAAGTCGCTTAGCTTGGAGAGGGACTGGAAACACCATATATTTT. Its translation is CASRLAWRGTGNTIYF.

This clone was observed a handful of times. The rearrangement uses TRBV4-1 and TRBJ2-3; the match to TRBD2 covers 10 bases. V lost 0 bases and J lost 1; bases outside the gene matches: 4. In germline, CDR1 is MGHRA, CDR2 YSYEKL. There are 17 residues in the CDR3. The CDR3 sequence is CASSQDQGTSGTDTQYF. The CDR3 nucleotides read TGCGCCAGCAGCCAAGATCAAGGGACTAGCGGCACAGATACGCAGTATTTT.

V gene TRBV7-9 combines with J gene TRBJ2-5; 10 nucleotides align to TRBD2. Germline lookup yields CDR1 SEHNR and CDR2 FQNEAQ (reference sequence). CDR3 length: 14 amino acids. The junction had 3 bases not matched to a gene; V was cut back by 2 bases and J by 6 bases. The CDR3 sequence is CASSLSGRGQTQYF. The CDR3 bases are TGTGCCAGCAGCTTAAGCGGGAGGGGTCAGACCCAGTACTTC. The variable domain in full, completed from reference TRBV7-9 and TRBJ2-5, reads DTGVSQNPRHKITKRGQNVTFRCDPISEHNRLYWYRQTLGQGPEFLTYFQNEAQLEKSRLLSDRFSAERPKGSFSTLEIQRTEQGDSAMYLCASSLSGRGQTQYFGPGTRLLVL.

The rearrangement joins TRBV10-2 to TRBJ1-2; D is unresolved. The V gene's germline CDR1 is WSHSY and CDR2 SAAADI. This CDR3 has 12 amino acids. V lost 5 bases and J 5 bases, leaving 9 bases between the germline ends. The CDR3 DNA follows: TGCGCCAGCAGTACATTTGAATATGGCTACACCTTC. It encodes CASSTFEYGYTF.

This clone showed up just a few times. This chain connects TRBV29-1 to TRBJ2-1, with 14 positions matching TRBD2. The junction had 8 bases not matched to a gene; V was cut back by 7 bases and J by 6 bases. The CDR3 loop spans 15 amino acids. The germline V gene encodes CDR1 SQVTM and CDR2 ANQGSEA. CDR3 amino acids: CSAPGLAGVGNEQFF. DNA for the CDR3: TGCAGCGCGCCGGGACTAGCGGGAGTTGGCAATGAGCAGTTCTTC.

The chain's CDR3 is CASTQDSLGNRELFF. In DNA form, the CDR3 reads TGTGCCAGCACCCAAGACTCGCTGGGGAACCGGGAGCTGTTTTTT. This chain joins TRBV28 and TRBJ2-2; D is uncertain. This CDR3 contains 15 residues. V lost 7 bases to trimming and J lost 9 bases, with 21 bases between them. The V gene's germline CDR1 is MDHEN and CDR2 SYDVKM.

This chain connects TRBV6-5 to TRBJ2-7, with D unresolved. This CDR3 has 15 amino acids. V lost 0 bases to trimming and J lost 0 bases, with 9 bases between them. Germline lookup yields CDR1 MNHEY and CDR2 SVGAGI. The CDR3 is CASSYSGSSSYEQYF. The CDR3, as DNA: TGTGCCAGCAGTTACTCTGGCTCGTCCTCCTACGAGCAGTACTTC.

This clone showed up many times. V is TRBV7-9 and J is TRBJ1-3; TRBD1 agrees at 10 bases. The CDR3 consists of 16 residues. The germline gives CDR1 SEHNR, CDR2 FQNEAQ (reference sequence). For the CDR3, the DNA is TGTGACGCCGGGACAGGGGAGGCCGGAGTGAGAAACACCATATATTTT. Translated, it gives CDAGTGEAGVRNTIYF. The full variable domain, rest sourced from reference TRBV7-9 and TRBJ1-3, is DTGVSQNPRHKITKRGQNVTFRCDPISEHNRLYWYRQTLGQGPEFLTYFQNEAQLEKSRLLSDRFSAERPKGSFSTLEIQRTEQGDSAMYLCDAGTGEAGVRNTIYFGEGSWLTVV.

The sample holds many counts of this clone. V and J are TRBV10-3 and TRBJ1-4; TRBD1 might be the D (6 bases). The CDR3 loop spans 15 amino acids. The V gene lost 3 bases and the J gene lost 7 bases, with 15 bases spanning the gap. Germline CDR1 and CDR2: ENHRY and SYGVKD. CDR3 coding DNA: TGTGCCATCAGTGATCCCAAAGGGGGTGGTGAAAAACTGTTTTTT. The encoded protein is CAISDPKGGGEKLFF.

The chain is built from TRBV7-2 and TRBJ2-7; D gene unclear. V shed 2 bases and J shed 3 bases, with 11 bases lying between them. This CDR3 contains 14 residues. Per germline, CDR1 SGHTA and CDR2 FQGNSA. The CDR3 loop reads CASSLMPASYEQYF. CDR3 DNA: TGTGCCAGCAGCTTAATGCCAGCCAGCTACGAGCAGTACTTC.

This clone was detected ten times or more. The chain uses TRBV29-1 and TRBJ1-3; a weak D match, TRBD1 (5 bases). Germline CDR1 is SQVTM and CDR2 is ANQGSEA. Trimming cost V 0 bases and J 3 bases, with 12 bases left between them. CDR3 length: 15 residues. CDR3 nucleotide sequence: TGCAGCGTTGAAGATGGGGCAGGGTTTGGAAACACCATATATTTT. This encodes CSVEDGAGFGNTIYF.

V is TRBV11-2 and J is TRBJ1-3; D call uncertain. The CDR3 has 15 amino acids. The germline V and J ends were trimmed by 0 bases and 4 bases, with 10 bases remaining between them. Germline assignment: CDR1 SGHAT and CDR2 FQNNGV. The CDR3 loop reads CASSLEGYLGNTIYF. The DNA of the CDR3 is TGTGCCAGCAGCTTAGAAGGTTACTTGGGAAACACCATATATTTT.

A few counts support this clone. The same CDR3 is also encoded by other DNA sequences in this sample. V and J are TRBV7-2 and TRBJ1-5; 7 bases are shared with TRBD1. Per the germline V gene, CDR1 is SGHTA and CDR2 is FQGNSA. The CDR3 has 14 residues. V dropped 5 bases and J dropped 7; count of bases not matched to a gene: 8. The CDR3 spells CASSRTGVGQPQHF. The DNA for the CDR3 is TGTGCCAGCAGCAGGACAGGAGTTGGCCAGCCCCAGCATTTT. Looking up the rest from reference TRBV7-2 and TRBJ1-5 gives the full variable domain: GAGVSQSPSNKVTEKGKDVELRCDPISGHTALYWYRQSLGQGLEFLIYFQGNSAPDKSGLPSDRFSAERTGGSVSTLTIQRTQQEDSAVYLCASSRTGVGQPQHFGDGTRLSIL.

V and J are TRBV7-9 and TRBJ2-7; D might be TRBD1 (6 bases). The length of the CDR3 is 14 residues. Germline assignment: CDR1 SEHNR and CDR2 FQNEAQ (reference sequence). Trimming took 5 bases from V and 5 from J, leaving 16 bases between them. The CDR3 sequence: CASSPSQGSDEQYF. In DNA, the CDR3 is TGTGCCAGCAGCCCTTCACAGGGTTCGGACGAGCAGTACTTC.

J is TRBJ1-5 and V is TRBV7-2, with TRBD1 matching 8 bases. CDR3 size: 15 residues. In germline, CDR1 is SGHTA, CDR2 FQGNSA. V trimming: 5 bases; J trimming: 4 bases; junction bases outside the gene matches: 7. The CDR3 region has the DNA TGTGCCAGCAGCCCCCAGACAGGGGAGAATCAGCCCCAGCATTTT. Its translation is CASSPQTGENQPQHF.

This clone was seen many times. This chain uses TRBV11-2 with TRBJ2-7; TRBD2 agrees at 13 bases. V dropped 5 bases and J dropped 5; count of bases not matched to a gene: 15. CDR1 SGHAT and CDR2 FQNNGV come from the germline V gene. CDR3 length: 18 residues. This chain's CDR3 is CASSLFNRGLAGWNEQYF. CDR3 nucleotide sequence: TGTGCCAGCAGCCTATTTAACAGGGGACTAGCGGGATGGAACGAGCAGTACTTC.

The V call is TRBV5-1, the J call TRBJ2-7, with 13 bases lining up with TRBD2. In germline, CDR1 is SGHRS, CDR2 YFSETQ. This CDR3 spans 16 amino acids. V gave up 3 bases and J gave up 7 bases; unmatched junction bases: 10. This CDR3 reads CASSSTGLAGAGEQYF. DNA for the CDR3: TGCGCCAGCAGCTCGACAGGACTAGCGGGAGCGGGGGAGCAGTACTTC.

This clone was picked up a small number of times. The V and J genes are TRBV7-3 and TRBJ2-3; tentative D call: TRBD2 (5 bases). The length of the CDR3 is 18 residues. Germline assignment: CDR1 SGHTA and CDR2 FQGTGA. Trimming took off 4 bases at V and 6 bases at J, with 26 bases between the two ends. The CDR3 loop reads CASSSFTGTPPHRDTQYF. The CDR3, as DNA: TGTGCCAGCAGCTCTTTTACGGGAACCCCCCCTCACCGGGATACGCAGTATTTT.

This clone was seen only a few times. The CDR3 DNA reads TGTGCCAGCTCACCAGTAACAGAAGGCGAGACCCAGTACTTC. It specifies CASSPVTEGETQYF. The chain carries TRBV18 and TRBJ2-5, with D uncertain. Trimming took 2 bases from V and 5 from J, leaving 12 bases between them. Germline V gene sequence: CDR1 KGHSH, CDR2 LQKENI. This CDR3 comprises 14 residues.

This clone showed up just a few times. A much larger clone lies one base from this, so it may be a read error. The chain links TRBV13 to TRBJ2-7; D is uncertain. V lost 2 bases to trimming and J lost 1 base, with 0 bases between them. This CDR3 contains 11 residues. The germline V gene has CDR1 PRHDT and CDR2 FYEKMQ (reference sequence). CDR3 sequence (DNA): TGTGCCAGCAGCTTATCCTACGAGCAGTACTTC. Translating it yields CASSLSYEQYF.

The CDR3 spells CASSGTSFYEQYF. In DNA, the CDR3 is TGTGCCAGCAGTGGGACTAGCTTCTACGAGCAGTACTTC. J is TRBJ2-7 and V is TRBV5-6, with 9 nucleotides matching TRBD2. V lost 5 bases, J lost 3 bases, and 3 bases stayed unmatched. This CDR3 has 13 residues. The germline V gene has CDR1 SGHDT and CDR2 YYEEEE.

The rearrangement uses TRBV19 and TRBJ2-1; D is perhaps TRBD1 (6 bases). The germline CDR1 and CDR2 sequences are LNHDA and SQIVND (reference sequence). Between the trimmed V and J ends, which lost 9 bases and 10 bases, there was a span of 13 bases. CDR3 size: 11 residues. The CDR3, as DNA: TGTGCCAGCGGACAGAGGTCCGAGCAGTTCTTC. As protein: CASGQRSEQFF.